The 9 T cell receptor beta chains listed next were all sequenced from one sample in a study of blood T cell repertoires in COVID-19. Here immunoSEQ multiplex PCR was the method, and the copy in TCRdb shows in-frame clones only, minus some. Here the sample spans 150,000 to 200,000 clones, roughly 80% being singletons. Sequencing was done on a sample of PBMCs or T cells enriched from blood (not recorded which). The receptors stem from a man aged 35 to 55 who had recovered from COVID-19.

This sequence joins TRBV28 and TRBJ1-4; 7 bases match TRBD1. Per the germline V gene, CDR1 is MDHEN and CDR2 is SYDVKM. V shed 7 bases, J shed 4 bases, and the junction held 9 bases outside the gene matches. This CDR3 spans 15 amino acids. For the CDR3, the DNA is TGTGCCAGCAACACGAACAGGGGCCTTAATGAAAAACTGTTTTTT. This encodes CASNTNRGLNEKLFF. Drawing the rest from reference TRBV28 and TRBJ1-4, the complete variable domain is DVKVTQSSRYLVKRTGEKVFLECVQDMDHENMFWYRQDPGLGLRLIYFSYDVKMKEKGDIPEGYSVSREKKERFSLILESASTNQTSMYLCASNTNRGLNEKLFFGSGTQLSVL.

The V gene is TRBV19, the J gene TRBJ1-1; D is uncertain. The germline gives CDR1 LNHDA, CDR2 SQIVND (reference sequence). Trimming took off 0 bases at V and 5 bases at J, with 13 bases between the two ends. The CDR3 covers 15 residues. CDR3: CASSIDLGVGTEAFF. DNA for the CDR3: TGTGCCAGTAGTATAGATCTGGGAGTAGGGACTGAAGCTTTCTTT.

The V call is TRBV6-2 or TRBV6-3, the J call TRBJ1-5, with TRBD1 identical over 9 bases. The germline gives CDR1 MNHEY, CDR2 SVGEGT. With 4 bases clipped from V and 4 bases from J, the junction kept 5 bases outside the gene matches. This CDR3 contains 15 residues. CDR3 sequence (DNA): TGTGCCAGCAGTTTACAGGGGGCCTGGAATCAGCCCCAGCATTTT. It yields the protein CASSLQGAWNQPQHF.

V usage is TRBV28 and J usage is TRBJ1-1; D might be TRBD1 (5 bases). V was pared by 4 bases and J by 1 base, with 10 bases between. The CDR3 runs 14 residues. Looked up from germline, CDR1 is MDHEN and CDR2 is SYDVKM. The CDR3 nucleotides are TGTGCCAGCAGTTCGGGGGGATCGAACACTGAAGCTTTCTTT. This codes for CASSSGGSNTEAFF.

The sample holds one count of this clone. This chain links TRBV11-2 with TRBJ2-2; tentatively, D is TRBD2 (7 bases). This CDR3 has 15 residues. V was clipped by 5 bases and J by 3 bases, with 13 bases between them. CDR1 and CDR2 from the germline V gene are SGHAT and FQNNGV. The CDR3 loop is CASSNGGRDTGELFF. The CDR3 nucleotides read TGTGCCAGCAGCAACGGGGGGCGTGACACCGGGGAGCTGTTTTTT. The variable domain in full, with the rest retrieved from reference TRBV11-2 and TRBJ2-2, is EAGVAQSPRYKIIEKRQSVAFWCNPISGHATLYWYQQILGQGPKLLIQFQNNGVVDDSQLPKDRFSAERLKGVDSTLKIQPAKLEDSAVYLCASSNGGRDTGELFFGEGSRLTVL.

This chain links TRBV10-3 with TRBJ1-2; 7 nucleotides agree with TRBD1. With V trimmed by 10 bases and J by 0 bases, 5 bases remained unmatched. The CDR3 sequence is 13 residues long. In germline, CDR1 is ENHRY, CDR2 SYGVKD. CDR3 loop: CATGTETNYGYTF. Here the CDR3 DNA reads TGTGCCACCGGGACAGAGACTAACTATGGCTACACCTTC.

This chain links TRBV9 with TRBJ1-1, with a tentative D call TRBD1 (5 bases). The V gene lost 0 bases and the J gene lost 6 bases, with 15 bases spanning the gap. The CDR3 spans 15 residues. Germline lookup yields CDR1 SGDLS and CDR2 YYNGEE. This CDR3 reads CASSVGGTGVAEAFF. The DNA of the CDR3 is TGTGCCAGCAGCGTAGGAGGAACAGGCGTAGCTGAAGCTTTCTTT.

V is TRBV24-1 and J is TRBJ2-4; TRBD1 agrees at 7 bases. The CDR3 runs to 13 residues. Germline V gives CDR1 KGHDR, CDR2 SFDVKD. With V trimmed by 4 bases and J by 8 bases, 4 bases remained unmatched. CDR3 residues: CATSDHRGHIQYF. The CDR3, as DNA: TGTGCCACCAGTGACCACAGGGGACACATTCAGTACTTC.

This clone was observed a handful of times. This chain joins TRBV11-2 and TRBJ2-2; 15 bases are a match to TRBD2. Germline V CDR1 and CDR2: SGHAT, FQNNGV. The CDR3 runs to 18 residues. The V gene end was trimmed by 5 bases and the J gene end by 4 bases; junction bases not matched to a gene: 8. The CDR3 DNA sequence: TGTGCCAGCAGCCCCCGGACTAGCGGGGGGGCGAGCACCGGGGAGCTGTTTTTT. Protein sequence: CASSPRTSGGASTGELFF.